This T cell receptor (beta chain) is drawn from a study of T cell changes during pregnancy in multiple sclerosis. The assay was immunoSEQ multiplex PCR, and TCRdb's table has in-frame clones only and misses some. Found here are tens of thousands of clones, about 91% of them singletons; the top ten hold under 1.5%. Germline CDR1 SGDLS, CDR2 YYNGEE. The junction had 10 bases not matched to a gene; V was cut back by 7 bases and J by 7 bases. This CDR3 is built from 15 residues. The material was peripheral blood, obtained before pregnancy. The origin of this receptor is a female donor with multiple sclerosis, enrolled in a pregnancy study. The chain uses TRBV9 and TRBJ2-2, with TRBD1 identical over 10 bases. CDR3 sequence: CASSEGTGVVGELFF. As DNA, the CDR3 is TGTGCCAGCTCGGAGGGGACAGGGGTTGTCGGGGAGCTGTTTTTT.